This T cell receptor (beta chain) originates from a study of graft-versus-host responses after intestinal transplantation. Whole-study context: Each transplant was multivisceral, liver-intestinal, or isolated intestinal.

Turning to this clone: Its specificity is not known.

Produced via immunoSEQ multiplex PCR; TCRdb's table is partial and in-frame only. The sample has about 90,000 clones, 75% to 95% seen once; the top ten hold approximately 0.32%. Germline V lookup: CDR1 SGHRS, CDR2 YFSETQ. Trimming removed 3 bases from V and 6 bases from J; junction bases left unmatched: 4. The CDR3 is 15 residues long. The sample was unstimulated CD4+ T cells sorted from spleen or lymph node cells, taken before transplant. The V gene is TRBV5-1, the J gene TRBJ2-1, with 12 bases matching TRBD2. This TCR was sampled from a human donor who was the organ donor for an intestinal transplant. The CDR3 protein is CASSWTSGIGNEQFF. As DNA, the CDR3 is TGCGCCAGCAGCTGGACTAGCGGGATAGGCAATGAGCAGTTCTTC. Using reference TRBV5-1 and TRBJ2-1 for the parts outside the CDR3, the full variable domain is KAGVTQTPRYLIKTRGQQVTLSCSPISGHRSVSWYQQTPGQGLQFLFEYFSETQRNKGNFPGRFSGRQFSNSRSEMNVSTLELGDSALYLCASSWTSGIGNEQFFGPGTRLTVL.